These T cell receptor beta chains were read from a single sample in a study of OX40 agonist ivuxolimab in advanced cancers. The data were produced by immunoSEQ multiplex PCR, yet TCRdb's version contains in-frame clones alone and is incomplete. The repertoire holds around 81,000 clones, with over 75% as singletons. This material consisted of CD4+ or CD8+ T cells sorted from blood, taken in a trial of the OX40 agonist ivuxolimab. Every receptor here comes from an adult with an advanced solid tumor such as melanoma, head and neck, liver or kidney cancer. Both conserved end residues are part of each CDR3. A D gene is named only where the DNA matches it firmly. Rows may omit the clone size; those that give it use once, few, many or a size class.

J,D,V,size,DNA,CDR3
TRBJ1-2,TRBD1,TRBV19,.,TGTGCCAGTAGCGCCCAGGGGGTCGATGGCTACACCTTC,CASSAQGVDGYTF
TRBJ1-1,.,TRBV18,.,TGTGCCAGCTCACCAGGGGCCATGAACACTGAAGCTTTCTTT,CASSPGAMNTEAFF
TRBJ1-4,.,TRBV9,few,TGTGCCAGCAGCCAAACAGGGAGGAAAGAAGAAAAACTGTTTTTT,CASSQTGRKEEKLFF
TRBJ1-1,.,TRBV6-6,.,TGTGCCAGCAGTTACGACGGAACCGGACCCCGGATTGAAGCTTTCTTT,CASSYDGTGPRIEAFF
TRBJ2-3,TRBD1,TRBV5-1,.,TGCGCCAGCAGCGTCCGGGACAGGGTTCCAGATACGCAGTATTTT,CASSVRDRVPDTQYF
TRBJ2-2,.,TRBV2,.,TGTGCCAGCAGTGGCCCCCTAGGGGGGGCGAACACCGGGGAGCTGTTTTTT,CASSGPLGGANTGELFF
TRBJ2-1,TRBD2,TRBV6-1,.,TGTGCCAGCAGTGGGATTGCGGGAGGGAGCTCCTACAATGAGCAGTTCTTC,CASSGIAGGSSYNEQFF
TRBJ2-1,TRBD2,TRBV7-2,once,TGTGCCAGCAGCTCCGGGACTAGCTCCCTGGGTGAGCAGTTCTTC,CASSSGTSSLGEQFF
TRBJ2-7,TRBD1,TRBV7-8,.,TGTGCCAGCAGCCCATTCCGGGACAGGGTCAACGAGCAGTACTTC,CASSPFRDRVNEQYF
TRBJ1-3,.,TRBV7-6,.,TGTGCCAGCAGCTTAACAGGAACCTCTGGAAACACCATATATTTT,CASSLTGTSGNTIYF
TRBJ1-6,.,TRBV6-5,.,TGTGCCAGCAGTGGCAGCGGCTCCTATAATTCACCCCTCCACTTT,CASSGSGSYNSPLHF
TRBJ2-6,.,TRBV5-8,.,TGTGCCAGCAGCTTGGGGATCTTACTGGGCTCTGGGGCCAACGTCCTGACTTTC,CASSLGILLGSGANVLTF
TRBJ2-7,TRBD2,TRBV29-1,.,TGCAGCGTGTTAAAGCTAGCGGGAACAGTCTACGAGCAGTACTTC,CSVLKLAGTVYEQYF
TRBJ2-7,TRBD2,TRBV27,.,TGTGCCAGCAGGGGAGGGCATTTTTACGAGCAGTACTTC,CASRGGHFYEQYF
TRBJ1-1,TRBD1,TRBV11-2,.,TGTGCCAGCAGCTTAGGGACAGGGGGCGTTGGGGAAACTTTCTTT,CASSLGTGGVGETFF
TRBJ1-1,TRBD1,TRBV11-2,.,TGTGCCAGCAGCCGCGGAGAGGGACAGGGGAACACTGAAGCTTTCTTT,CASSRGEGQGNTEAFF
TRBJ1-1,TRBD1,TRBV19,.,TGTGCCAGTGGGACGGGACAGAGCTCTGACACTGAAGCTTTCTTT,CASGTGQSSDTEAFF
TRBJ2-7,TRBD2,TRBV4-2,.,TGTGCCAGCAGCCAACAGGGAGGGAATTCCTACGAGCAGTACTTC,CASSQQGGNSYEQYF
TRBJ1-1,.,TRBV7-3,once,TGTGCCAGCAGCCCGACATTGAACACTGAAGCTTTCTTT,CASSPTLNTEAFF
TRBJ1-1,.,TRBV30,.,TGTGCCTGGAGTGTACGGCTGAACACTGAAGCTTTCTTT,CAWSVRLNTEAFF
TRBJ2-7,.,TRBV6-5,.,TGTGCCAGCAGTCTGGACTTACTCTACGAGCAGTACTTC,CASSLDLLYEQYF
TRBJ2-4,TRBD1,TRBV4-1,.,TGCGCCAGCAGTTCGAGCAGGGGGCTAGCCAAAAACATTCAGTACTTC,CASSSSRGLAKNIQYF
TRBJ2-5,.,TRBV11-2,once,TGTGCCAGCAGCCCCGGTTTTGGGTCTCAGGGGCAAGAGACCCAGTACTTC,CASSPGFGSQGQETQYF
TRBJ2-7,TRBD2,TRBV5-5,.,TGTGCCAGCAGCTTGGCCATGGGGGAGGGCCCCCACGAGCAGTACTTC,CASSLAMGEGPHEQYF
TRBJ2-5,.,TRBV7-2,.,TGTGCCAGCAGCCCGTCCAGTTGGCTCCAAGAGACCCAGTACTTC,CASSPSSWLQETQYF
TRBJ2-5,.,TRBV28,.,TGTGCCACCCTGGGCAGGGAGTTTTGGGAGACCCAGTACTTC,CATLGREFWETQYF
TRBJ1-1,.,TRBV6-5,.,TGTGCCAGCAGACGAACTCTCAGGGGGAACACTGAAGCTTTCTTT,CASRRTLRGNTEAFF
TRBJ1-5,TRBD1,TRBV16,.,TGTGCCAGCAGCCAAGGCGGACAGGGGAGACAGCCCCAGCATTTT,CASSQGGQGRQPQHF
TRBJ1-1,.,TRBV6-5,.,TGTGCCAGCAGCAGACAGAAGAACACTGAAGCTTTCTTT,CASSRQKNTEAFF
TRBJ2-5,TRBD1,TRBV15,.,TGTGCCACCAGCAGAGAGACCCCGGGACAGGGGTCAACCCAGTACTTC,CATSRETPGQGSTQYF
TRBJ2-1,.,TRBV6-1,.,TGTGCCAGCAGTGTCCTGTTGTCGGGGGTCACCTACAATGAGCAGTTCTTC,CASSVLLSGVTYNEQFF
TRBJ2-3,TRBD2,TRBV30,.,TGTGCCAAGGGACTAGCGGGACTTGATACGCAGTATTTT,CAKGLAGLDTQYF
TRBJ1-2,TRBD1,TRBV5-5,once,TGTGCCAGCAGCGAAACAGGGGCGAACTATGGCTACACCTTC,CASSETGANYGYTF
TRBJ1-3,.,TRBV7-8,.,TGTGCCAGCAGCTTAGGCAGGGATAGATCGACTGGAAACACCATATATTTT,CASSLGRDRSTGNTIYF
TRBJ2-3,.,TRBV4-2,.,TGTGCCAGCAGCCAAGATAAGGTAGCAACAGATACGCAGTATTTT,CASSQDKVATDTQYF
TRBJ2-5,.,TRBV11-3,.,TGTGCCAGCAGCCAGGAAGAGACCCAGTACTTC,CASSQEETQYF
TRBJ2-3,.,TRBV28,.,TGTGCCAGCAGTCCTCCGGGGCGAAGCACAGATACGCAGTATTTT,CASSPPGRSTDTQYF
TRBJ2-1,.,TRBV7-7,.,TGTGCCAGCAGCTTAGCGCGGGACTTTGAGCAGTTCTTC,CASSLARDFEQFF
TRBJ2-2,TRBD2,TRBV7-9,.,TGTGCCAGCAGCCCCGGGACTAGCTCTACCGGGGAGCTGTTTTTT,CASSPGTSSTGELFF
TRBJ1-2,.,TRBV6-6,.,TGTGCCAGCAGTGCGGGCTCCTTCCATGGCTACACCTTC,CASSAGSFHGYTF
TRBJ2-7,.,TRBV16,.,TGTGCCAGCAGCCCGTTCCGCTACGAGCAGTACTTC,CASSPFRYEQYF
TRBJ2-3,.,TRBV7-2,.,TGTGCCAGCGGCCCGCGGGGTTTCACGCAGTATTTT,CASGPRGFTQYF
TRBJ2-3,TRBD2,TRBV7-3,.,TGTGCCAGCAGCTTTGCCGGGACTAGCGGCACAGATACGCAGTATTTT,CASSFAGTSGTDTQYF
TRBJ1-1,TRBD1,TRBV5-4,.,TGTGCCAGCAGCCGACAGGGAATGAACACTGAAGCTTTCTTT,CASSRQGMNTEAFF
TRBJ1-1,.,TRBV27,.,TGTGCCAGCAGTTTAGAACCAGAGACTGAAGCTTTCTTT,CASSLEPETEAFF
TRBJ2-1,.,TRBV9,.,TGTGCCAGCAGCGTAGAGGGCTTGGGGGGTGAGCAGTTCTTC,CASSVEGLGGEQFF
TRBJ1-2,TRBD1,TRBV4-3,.,TGCGCCAGCAGCCAAGATGCCGGGACAGGGGGGGAAGGCTACACCTTC,CASSQDAGTGGEGYTF
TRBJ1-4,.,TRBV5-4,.,TGTGCCAGCAGCCCCGGGCCTACAACTAATGAAAAACTGTTTTTT,CASSPGPTTNEKLFF
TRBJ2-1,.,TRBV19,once,TGTGCCAGTAGTGTTAAACAAGCGTCGAACTACAATGAGCAGTTCTTC,CASSVKQASNYNEQFF
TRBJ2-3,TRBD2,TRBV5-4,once,TGTGCCAGCAGCCCGACTAGCGGGAGTGCAGATACGCAGTATTTT,CASSPTSGSADTQYF
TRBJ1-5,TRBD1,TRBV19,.,TGTGCCGCTAGTCGGGGACAGGGGGCTTGGGGCAATCAGCCCCAGCATTTT,CAASRGQGAWGNQPQHF
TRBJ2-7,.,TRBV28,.,TGTGCCAGCAGCTCAGGGGACTTCTCCTACGAGCAGTACTTC,CASSSGDFSYEQYF
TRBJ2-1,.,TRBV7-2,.,TGTGCCAGCAGCTTAGCCCGATTACCCCGTACTTCCCAATTCTACAATGAGCAGTTCTTC,CASSLARLPRTSQFYNEQFF
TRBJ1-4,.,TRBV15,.,TGTGCCACCAGCAGAGATGGGGCAGGGGTCTCAACTAATGAAAAACTGTTTTTT,CATSRDGAGVSTNEKLFF
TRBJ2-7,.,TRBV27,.,TGTGCCAGCAGTGGACCGGGGGAGCAGTACTTC,CASSGPGEQYF
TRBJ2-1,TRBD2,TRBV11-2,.,TGTGCCAGCAGCTTAGCCCGTGGGACTAGCGGGAGGGCCTGGGGTGAGCAGTTCTTC,CASSLARGTSGRAWGEQFF
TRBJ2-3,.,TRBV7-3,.,TGTGCCAGCAGCTTGCAGGGGTCCATAGATACGCAGTATTTT,CASSLQGSIDTQYF